Shown below are 18 T cell receptor beta chains from a single sample sequenced in a study of control samples from healthy donors and cancer patients. Some clones are missing from TCRdb's copy, which holds only in-frame ones; the method was immunoSEQ multiplex PCR. The repertoire holds about 80,000 clones, with 75% to 85% as singletons. Sample: PBMCs. Receptors originate from a man aged 55 to 70 with head and neck cancer.

A few counts support this clone. The rearrangement links TRBV28 to TRBJ2-7; no firm D call. Germline CDR1 is MDHEN and CDR2 is SYDVKM. The CDR3 totals 13 residues. V lost 3 bases and J 3 bases, leaving 9 bases between the germline ends. The chain's CDR3 is CASSFGQDYEQYF. CDR3 DNA sequence: TGTGCCAGCAGTTTCGGGCAGGACTACGAGCAGTACTTC.

J is TRBJ2-1 and V is TRBV5-8; 8 nucleotides match TRBD1. V shed 0 bases, J shed 14 bases, and the junction held 10 bases outside the gene matches. Germline CDR1 and CDR2: SGHTS and YDEGEE. This CDR3 is 14 amino acids long. CDR3: CASSLAAGGRRKFF. The CDR3, as DNA: TGTGCCAGCAGCTTGGCCGCAGGGGGCAGGAGGAAGTTCTTC. The full variable domain, its missing parts supplied by reference TRBV5-8 and TRBJ2-1, is EAGVTQSPTHLIKTRGQQATLRCSPISGHTSVYWYQQALGLGLQFLLWYDEGEERNRGNFPPRFSGRQFPNYSSELNVNALELEDSALYLCASSLAAGGRRKFFGPGTRLTVL.

The chain combines TRBV19 with TRBJ2-5; weak D call: TRBD1 (6 bases). Germline V CDR1 and CDR2: LNHDA, SQIVND (reference sequence). CDR3 length: 19 amino acids. V was cut by 1 base and J by 5 bases, with 26 bases left in between. For the CDR3, the DNA is TGTGCCAGTAGTATAGCCCTGCTTGGGGGCGTGGGAGTGGCGGAGACCCAGTACTTC. This gives the protein CASSIALLGGVGVAETQYF. Full variable domain (outside the CDR3, taken from reference TRBV19 and TRBJ2-5): DGGITQSPKYLFRKEGQNVTLSCEQNLNHDAMYWYRQDPGQGLRLIYYSQIVNDFQKGDIAEGYSVSREKKESFPLTVTSAQKNPTAFYLCASSIALLGGVGVAETQYFGPGTRLLVL.

This rearrangement joins TRBV6-6 to TRBJ2-1; D is ambiguous. V lost 7 bases to trimming and J lost 8 bases, with 12 bases between them. The CDR3 runs to 12 residues. CDR1 is MNHNY, CDR2 SVGAGI, per germline (reference sequence). CDR3 DNA sequence: TGTGCCAGCACTGAGGCTGCGGATGAGCAGTTCTTC. Protein: CASTEAADEQFF.

The gene calls are TRBV4-1 and TRBJ1-5; 12 positions match TRBD1. This CDR3 region has 15 residues. J lost 5 bases, V lost 1 base, and 0 bases had no gene match. Germline CDR1 MGHRA, CDR2 YSYEKL. This CDR3 reads CASSQGDRGHQPQHF. The CDR3 nucleotides read TGCGCCAGCAGCCAAGGGGACAGGGGGCATCAGCCCCAGCATTTT.

The chain carries TRBV7-6 and TRBJ2-1; D unclear. The CDR3 is 15 amino acids. Trimming left V 1 base short and J 0 bases short, with 7 bases between. Germline-derived CDR1 and CDR2 are SGHVS and FNYEAQ. The CDR3 coding sequence is TGTGCCAGCAGCTTAGTCAGGAGCTCCTACAATGAGCAGTTCTTC. Translation: CASSLVRSSYNEQFF.

The chain employs TRBV2 and TRBJ2-7; D may be TRBD2 (6 bases). Germline V gene data show CDR1 as SNHLY and CDR2 as FYNNEI. The CDR3 sequence is 15 residues long. Between the trimmed V and J ends, which lost 3 bases and 0 bases, there was a span of 12 bases. The CDR3 loop reads CASSEQRAYSYEQYF. The CDR3 region has the DNA TGTGCCAGCAGTGAGCAGCGGGCCTACTCCTACGAGCAGTACTTC.

For the CDR3, the DNA is TGCGCCAGCAGTGATTGGTTATTGGGCAGTCGGCGGGGCGGTTTTAACACTGAAGCTTTCTTT. Translating gives CASSDWLLGSRRGGFNTEAFF. The chain uses TRBV10-2 and TRBJ1-1; a possible D gene is TRBD1 (5 bases). The CDR3 runs to 21 residues. The ends were cut back, 3 bases at V and 2 bases at J, with 31 bases in the middle. CDR1 WSHSY and CDR2 SAAADI come from the germline V gene.

This clone was recorded a few times. The chain links TRBV7-9 to TRBJ2-3, with 14 bases identical to TRBD2. From germline, CDR1 is SEHNR and CDR2 FQNEAQ (reference sequence). The ends lost 6 bases at V and 6 bases at J; junction bases unmatched: 14. CDR3 length: 18 amino acids. CDR3 DNA: TGTGCCAGCAGGGGACAGCCGGGACTAGCGGGAGTGGGGGATACGCAGTATTTT. It codes for CASRGQPGLAGVGDTQYF.

The chain combines TRBV7-2 with TRBJ2-7, with TRBD2 as a possible D gene (6 bases). The CDR3 extends over 13 amino acids. V lost 6 bases to trimming and J lost 4 bases, with 13 bases between them. In germline, CDR1 is SGHTA, CDR2 FQGNSA. CDR3 in amino acids: CASRRSGQYEQYF. The DNA of the CDR3 is TGTGCCAGCAGACGGAGCGGGCAGTACGAGCAGTACTTC.

The V gene is TRBV6-6, the J gene TRBJ1-5; possible D gene TRBD1, 5 bases. The length of the CDR3 is 15 residues. The germline gives CDR1 MNHNY, CDR2 SVGAGI (reference sequence). The V end was cut by 6 bases, the J end by 0 bases, with 12 bases between. Written as DNA, the CDR3 is TGTGCCAGCAGCCAAAGGGGATATAGCAATCAGCCCCAGCATTTT. Translating gives CASSQRGYSNQPQHF.

The V and J genes are TRBV4-1 and TRBJ2-7, with 9 positions matching TRBD1. Germline values: CDR1 MGHRA, CDR2 YSYEKL. With V trimmed by 2 bases and J by 5 bases, 7 bases remained unmatched. CDR3 length equals 15 residues. CDR3: CASSQSGTGTHEQYF. CDR3 bases: TGCGCCAGCAGCCAATCCGGGACAGGGACCCACGAGCAGTACTTC.

The chain joins TRBV18 to TRBJ1-2; 10 bases map to TRBD1. Trimming took 6 bases from V and 5 from J; bases not matched to a gene: 9. The V gene's germline CDR1 is KGHSH and CDR2 LQKENI. This CDR3 contains 15 residues. The CDR3 region has the DNA TGTGCCAGCTCCCGCGAGGGGACAGGGGCGTATGGCTACACCTTC. It codes for CASSREGTGAYGYTF.

Turning to this clone: One end of the junction does not line up with germline, which may come from a read error. The genes are TRBV7-9 and TRBJ2-2; 8 bases map to TRBD2. CDR3 length: 12 residues. Germline CDR1 is SEHNR and CDR2 is FQNEAQ (reference sequence). The CDR3 region is CGAGRAGGELFF. The DNA of the CDR3 is TGCGGCGCCGGGAGGGCCGGCGGGGAGCTGTTTTTT.

This chain links TRBV5-1 with TRBJ2-6; 7 nucleotides agree with TRBD2. The germline CDR1 and CDR2 sequences are SGHRS and YFSETQ. The CDR3 contains 17 residues. V lost 4 bases and J lost 0; bases outside the gene matches: 7. DNA for the CDR3: TGCGCCAGCAGCCCGAGCGGGACCTACTCTGGGGCCAACGTCCTGACTTTC. This gives the protein CASSPSGTYSGANVLTF.

The V gene is TRBV13, the J gene TRBJ2-5, with D possibly being TRBD2 (6 bases). V was pared by 4 bases and J by 4 bases, with 13 bases between. Germline V lookup: CDR1 PRHDT, CDR2 FYEKMQ (reference sequence). The CDR3 is made up of 14 amino acids. The CDR3 nucleotides read TGTGCCAGCAGCTCATCTGGGAGGCGAGAGACCCAGTACTTC. It specifies CASSSSGRRETQYF. Variable domain in full (rest from reference TRBV13 and TRBJ2-5): AAGVIQSPRHLIKEKRETATLKCYPIPRHDTVYWYQQGPGQDPQFLISFYEKMQSDKGSIPDRFSAQQFSDYHSELNMSSLELGDSALYFCASSSSGRRETQYFGPGTRLLVL.

Turning to this clone: The limits of the CDR3 on the DNA are not certain, so only TCRdb's listed CDR3 is given. The rearrangement links TRBV5-1 to TRBJ1-2. The CDR3 is 24 amino acids long, termini counted. Germline V gives CDR1 SGHRS, CDR2 YFSETQ. Here the CDR3 reads CASSHYIGGVAMATPSVRGPGWTF.

V and J are TRBV15 and TRBJ2-7, with D possibly called TRBD1 or TRBD2 (5 bases each). The CDR3 is made up of 14 amino acids. Germline V gene lookup returns CDR1 LNHNV and CDR2 YYDKDF (reference sequence). V was shortened by 5 bases and J by 2 bases, with 13 bases between the two germline ends. In DNA form, the CDR3 reads TGTGCCACCAGCTTTGGGCAGGGACCCTACGAGCAGTACTTC. Translated: CATSFGQGPYEQYF.